This TCR beta chain was captured in a study of T cells in women clearing cervical HPV infection. For this clone: The CDR3 is cut off 3 residues early in the read; its end comes from the germline J gene.

Sequenced by immunoSEQ multiplex PCR; TCRdb stores in-frame clones only, minus some. The data include 25,000 to 35,000 clones; the top ten clones carry roughly 20%. V was pared by 5 bases and J by 4 bases, with 2 bases of the junction left unmatched. Per germline, CDR1 LNHDA and CDR2 SQIVND (reference sequence). There are 14 residues in the CDR3. The V and J genes are TRBV19 and TRBJ2-3; 11 bases match TRBD2. Sequenced input: blood buffy coat. The TCR comes from a woman aged 18-69 years with a cervical HPV16 infection that either progressed to CIN3+ or cleared (not recorded which). The CDR3 reads CASSWGLAADTQYF. The covered CDR3 bases are TGTGCCAGTAGTTGGGGACTAGCGGCAGATACG. Looking up the rest from reference TRBV19 and TRBJ2-3 gives the full variable domain: DGGITQSPKYLFRKEGQNVTLSCEQNLNHDAMYWYRQDPGQGLRLIYYSQIVNDFQKGDIAEGYSVSREKKESFPLTVTSAQKNPTAFYLCASSWGLAADTQYFGPGTRLTVL.